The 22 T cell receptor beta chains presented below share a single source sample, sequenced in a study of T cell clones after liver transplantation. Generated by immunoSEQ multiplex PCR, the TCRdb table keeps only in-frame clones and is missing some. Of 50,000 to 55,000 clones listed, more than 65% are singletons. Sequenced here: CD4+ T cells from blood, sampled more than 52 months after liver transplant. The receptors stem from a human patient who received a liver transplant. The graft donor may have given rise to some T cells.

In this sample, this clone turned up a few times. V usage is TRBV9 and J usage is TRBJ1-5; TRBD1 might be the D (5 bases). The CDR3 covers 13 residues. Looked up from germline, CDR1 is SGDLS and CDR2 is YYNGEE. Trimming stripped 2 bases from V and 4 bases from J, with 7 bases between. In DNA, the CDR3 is TGTGCCAGCAGCGTCAGGGATAATCAGCCCCAGCATTTT. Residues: CASSVRDNQPQHF.

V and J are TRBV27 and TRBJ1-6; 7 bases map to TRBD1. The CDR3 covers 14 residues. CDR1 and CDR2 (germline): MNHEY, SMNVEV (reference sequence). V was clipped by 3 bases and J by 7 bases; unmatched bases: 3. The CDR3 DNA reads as TGTGCCAGCAGTTTCCTACAGGGGAATTCACCCCTCCACTTT. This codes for CASSFLQGNSPLHF.

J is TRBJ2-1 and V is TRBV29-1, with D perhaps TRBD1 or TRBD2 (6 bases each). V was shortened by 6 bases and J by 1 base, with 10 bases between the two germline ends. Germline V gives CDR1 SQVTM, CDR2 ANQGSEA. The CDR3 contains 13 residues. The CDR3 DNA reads TGCAGCGTGGGGGGCCAATCCTACAATGAGCAGTTCTTC. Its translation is CSVGGQSYNEQFF.

The CDR3 coding sequence is TGTGCCAGCAGCTGGGGGACAGGCGGAGAAACCTACGAGCAGTACTTC. Translation gives CASSWGTGGETYEQYF. V and J are TRBV5-4 and TRBJ2-7; 8 bases match TRBD1. Germline trimming cut 3 bases from V and 2 bases from J; bases unmatched to any gene: 10. This CDR3 is 16 amino acids long. Germline V gives CDR1 SGHNT, CDR2 YYREEE (reference sequence).

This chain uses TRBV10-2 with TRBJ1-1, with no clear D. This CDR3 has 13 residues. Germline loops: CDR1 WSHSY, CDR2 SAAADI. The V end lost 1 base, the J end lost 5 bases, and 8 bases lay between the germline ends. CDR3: CASSEWARTEAFF. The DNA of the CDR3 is TGCGCCAGCAGTGAGTGGGCGCGGACTGAAGCTTTCTTT.

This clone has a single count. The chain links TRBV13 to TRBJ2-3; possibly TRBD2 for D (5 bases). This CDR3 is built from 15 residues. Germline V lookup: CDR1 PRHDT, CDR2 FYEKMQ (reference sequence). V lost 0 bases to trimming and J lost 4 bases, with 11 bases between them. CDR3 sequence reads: CASSLGGGSADTQYF. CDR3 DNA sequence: TGTGCCAGCAGCTTAGGCGGAGGCAGTGCAGATACGCAGTATTTT.

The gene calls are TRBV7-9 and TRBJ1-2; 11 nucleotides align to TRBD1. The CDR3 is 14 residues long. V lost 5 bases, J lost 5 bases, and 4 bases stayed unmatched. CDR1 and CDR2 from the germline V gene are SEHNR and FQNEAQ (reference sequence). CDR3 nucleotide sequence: TGTGCCAGCAGCAGGACAGGGGGCGAGTATGGCTACACCTTC. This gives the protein CASSRTGGEYGYTF. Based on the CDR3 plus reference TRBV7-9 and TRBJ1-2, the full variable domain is DTGVSQNPRHKITKRGQNVTFRCDPISEHNRLYWYRQTLGQGPEFLTYFQNEAQLEKSRLLSDRFSAERPKGSFSTLEIQRTEQGDSAMYLCASSRTGGEYGYTFGSGTRLTVV.

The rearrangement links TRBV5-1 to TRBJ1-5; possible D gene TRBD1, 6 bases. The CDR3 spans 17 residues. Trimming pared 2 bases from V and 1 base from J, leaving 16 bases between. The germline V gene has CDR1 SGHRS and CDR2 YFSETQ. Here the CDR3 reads CASSFSPQGRSNQPQHF. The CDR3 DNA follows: TGCGCCAGCAGCTTCTCCCCACAGGGTAGGAGCAATCAGCCCCAGCATTTT.

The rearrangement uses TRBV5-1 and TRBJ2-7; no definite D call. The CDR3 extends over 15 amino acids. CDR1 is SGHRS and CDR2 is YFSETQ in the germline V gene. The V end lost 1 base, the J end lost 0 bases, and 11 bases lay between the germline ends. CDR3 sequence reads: CASSLFKESSYEQYF. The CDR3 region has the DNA TGCGCCAGCAGCTTGTTTAAGGAAAGCTCCTACGAGCAGTACTTC.

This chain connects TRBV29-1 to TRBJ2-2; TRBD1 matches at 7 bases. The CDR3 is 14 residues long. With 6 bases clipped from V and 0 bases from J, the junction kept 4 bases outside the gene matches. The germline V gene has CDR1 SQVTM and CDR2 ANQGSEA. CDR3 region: CSVYDRANTGELFF. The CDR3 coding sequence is TGCAGCGTATACGACAGGGCGAACACCGGGGAGCTGTTTTTT.

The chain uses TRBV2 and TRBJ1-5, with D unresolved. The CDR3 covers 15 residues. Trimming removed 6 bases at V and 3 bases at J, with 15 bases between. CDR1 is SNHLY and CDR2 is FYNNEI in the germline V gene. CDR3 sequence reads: CASRVAMDLNQPQHF. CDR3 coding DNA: TGTGCCAGCAGAGTAGCTATGGACCTCAATCAGCCCCAGCATTTT.

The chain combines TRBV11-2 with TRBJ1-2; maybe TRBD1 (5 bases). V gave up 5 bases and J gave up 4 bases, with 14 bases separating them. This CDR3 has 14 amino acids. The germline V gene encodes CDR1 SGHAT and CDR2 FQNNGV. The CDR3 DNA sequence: TGTGCCAGCAGCCCGTGGGGGGACGGCTATGGCTACACCTTC. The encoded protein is CASSPWGDGYGYTF.

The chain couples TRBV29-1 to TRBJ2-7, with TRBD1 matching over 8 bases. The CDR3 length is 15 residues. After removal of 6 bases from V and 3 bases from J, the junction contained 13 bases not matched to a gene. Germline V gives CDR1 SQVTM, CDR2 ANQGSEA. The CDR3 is CSVEYGQGSNYEQYF. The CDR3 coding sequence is TGCAGCGTCGAATATGGACAGGGCTCTAACTACGAGCAGTACTTC.

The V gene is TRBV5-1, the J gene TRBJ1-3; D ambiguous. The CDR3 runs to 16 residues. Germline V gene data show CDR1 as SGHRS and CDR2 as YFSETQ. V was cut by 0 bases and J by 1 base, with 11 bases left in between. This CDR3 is CASSLAGLKSGNTIYF. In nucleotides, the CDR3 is TGCGCCAGCAGCTTGGCGGGCCTTAAATCTGGAAACACCATATATTTT. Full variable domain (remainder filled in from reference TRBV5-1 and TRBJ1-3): KAGVTQTPRYLIKTRGQQVTLSCSPISGHRSVSWYQQTPGQGLQFLFEYFSETQRNKGNFPGRFSGRQFSNSRSEMNVSTLELGDSALYLCASSLAGLKSGNTIYFGEGSWLTVV.

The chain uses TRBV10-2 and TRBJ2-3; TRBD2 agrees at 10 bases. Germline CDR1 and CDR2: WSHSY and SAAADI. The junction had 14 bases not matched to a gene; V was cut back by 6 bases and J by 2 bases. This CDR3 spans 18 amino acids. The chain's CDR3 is CASRGERASGGLTDTQYF. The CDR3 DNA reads TGCGCCAGCAGGGGGGAAAGGGCTAGCGGGGGACTCACAGATACGCAGTATTTT.

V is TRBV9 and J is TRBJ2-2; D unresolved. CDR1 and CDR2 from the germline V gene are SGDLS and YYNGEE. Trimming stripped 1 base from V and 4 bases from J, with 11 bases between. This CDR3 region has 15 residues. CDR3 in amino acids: CASSVIGLGTGELFF. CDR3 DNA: TGTGCCAGCAGCGTAATAGGGTTGGGCACCGGGGAGCTGTTTTTT.

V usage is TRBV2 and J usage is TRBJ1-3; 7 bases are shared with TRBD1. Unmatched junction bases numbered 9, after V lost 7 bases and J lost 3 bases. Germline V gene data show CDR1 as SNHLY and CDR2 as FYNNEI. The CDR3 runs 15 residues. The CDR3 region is CASTELGTDGNTIYF. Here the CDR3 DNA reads TGTGCCAGCACCGAACTAGGGACAGATGGAAACACCATATATTTT.

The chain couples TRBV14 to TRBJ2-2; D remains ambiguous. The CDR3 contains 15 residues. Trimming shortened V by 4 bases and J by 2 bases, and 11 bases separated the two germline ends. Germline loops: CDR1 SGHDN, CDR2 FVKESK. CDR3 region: CASSPTDRNTGELFF. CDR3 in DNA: TGTGCCAGCAGCCCTACGGACCGTAACACCGGGGAGCTGTTTTTT.

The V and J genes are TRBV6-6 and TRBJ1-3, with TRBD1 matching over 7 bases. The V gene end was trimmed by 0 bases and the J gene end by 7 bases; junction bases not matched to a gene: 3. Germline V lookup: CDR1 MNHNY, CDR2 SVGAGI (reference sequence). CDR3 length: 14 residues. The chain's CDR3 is CASSYSQGGNTIYF. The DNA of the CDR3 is TGTGCCAGCAGTTACTCACAAGGGGGCAACACCATATATTTT.

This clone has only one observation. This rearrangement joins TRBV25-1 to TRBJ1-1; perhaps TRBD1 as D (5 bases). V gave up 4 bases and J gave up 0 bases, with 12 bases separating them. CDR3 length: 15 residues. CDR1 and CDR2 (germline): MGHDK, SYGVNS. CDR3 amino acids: CASSVPAGMNTEAFF. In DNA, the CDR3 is TGTGCCAGCAGTGTCCCCGCAGGGATGAACACTGAAGCTTTCTTT.

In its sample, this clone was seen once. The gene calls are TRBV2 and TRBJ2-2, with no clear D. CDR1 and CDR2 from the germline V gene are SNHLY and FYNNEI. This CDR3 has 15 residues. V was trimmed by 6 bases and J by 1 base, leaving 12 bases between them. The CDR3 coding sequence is TGTGCCAGCAGGCTTGGACGGAGGAACACCGGGGAGCTGTTTTTT. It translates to CASRLGRRNTGELFF.

The DNA for the CDR3 is TGCGCCAGCACTTCAACCCGAGGGCTTGGGGAAAAACTGTTTTTT. Translation gives CASTSTRGLGEKLFF. The V call is TRBV10-2, the J call TRBJ1-4; D is unresolved. The V gene lost 7 bases and the J gene lost 8 bases, with 20 bases spanning the gap. The CDR3 has 15 amino acids. The germline gives CDR1 WSHSY, CDR2 SAAADI.